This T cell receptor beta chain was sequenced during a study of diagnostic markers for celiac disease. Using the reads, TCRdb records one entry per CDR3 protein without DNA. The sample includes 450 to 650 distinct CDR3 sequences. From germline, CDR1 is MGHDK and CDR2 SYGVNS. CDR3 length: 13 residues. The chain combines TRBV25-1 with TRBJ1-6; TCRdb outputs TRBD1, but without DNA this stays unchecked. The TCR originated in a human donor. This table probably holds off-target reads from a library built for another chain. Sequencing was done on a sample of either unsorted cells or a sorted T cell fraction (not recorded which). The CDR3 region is CASSEGDHSPLHF.